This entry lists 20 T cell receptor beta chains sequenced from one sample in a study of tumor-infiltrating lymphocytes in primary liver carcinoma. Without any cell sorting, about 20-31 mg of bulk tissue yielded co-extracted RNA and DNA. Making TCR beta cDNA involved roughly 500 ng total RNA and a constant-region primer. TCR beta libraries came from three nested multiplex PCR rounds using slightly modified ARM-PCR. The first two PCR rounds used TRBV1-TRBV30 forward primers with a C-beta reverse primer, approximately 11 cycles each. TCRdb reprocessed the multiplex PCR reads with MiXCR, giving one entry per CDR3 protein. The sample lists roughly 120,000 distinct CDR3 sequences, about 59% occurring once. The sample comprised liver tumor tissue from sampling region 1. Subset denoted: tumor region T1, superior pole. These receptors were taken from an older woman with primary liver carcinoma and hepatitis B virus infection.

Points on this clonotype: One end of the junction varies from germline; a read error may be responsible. The CDR3 DNA reads TGCAGCCCCTACACAGATACGCTGTATTTT. Protein: CSPYTDTLYF. The chain is built from TRBV29-1 and TRBJ2-3; D not resolved. The CDR3 covers 10 residues. The V gene's germline CDR1 is SQVTM and CDR2 ANQGSEA.

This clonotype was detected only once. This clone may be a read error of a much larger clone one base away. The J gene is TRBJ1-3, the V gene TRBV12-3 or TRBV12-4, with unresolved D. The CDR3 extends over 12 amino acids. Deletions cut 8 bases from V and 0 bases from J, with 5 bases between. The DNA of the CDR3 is TGTGCCAGCGTGGTCTCTGGAAACACCATATATTTT. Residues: CASVVSGNTIYF.

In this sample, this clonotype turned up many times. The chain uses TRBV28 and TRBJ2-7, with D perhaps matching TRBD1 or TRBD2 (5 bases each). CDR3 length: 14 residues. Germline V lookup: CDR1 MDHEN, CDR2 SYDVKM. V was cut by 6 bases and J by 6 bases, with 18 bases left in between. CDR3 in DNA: TGTGCCAGCAGCCTCGTCGGGGCCCGAGCCGAGCAGTACTTC. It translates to CASSLVGARAEQYF. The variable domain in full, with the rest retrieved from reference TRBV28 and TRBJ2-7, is DVKVTQSSRYLVKRTGEKVFLECVQDMDHENMFWYRQDPGLGLRLIYFSYDVKMKEKGDIPEGYSVSREKKERFSLILESASTNQTSMYLCASSLVGARAEQYFGPGTRLTVT.

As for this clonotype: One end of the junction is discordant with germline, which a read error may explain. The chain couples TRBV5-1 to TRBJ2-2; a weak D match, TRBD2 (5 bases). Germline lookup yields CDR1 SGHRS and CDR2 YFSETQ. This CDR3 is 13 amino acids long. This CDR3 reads CASSLTNTGELLF. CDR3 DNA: TGCGCCAGCAGCCTCACGAACACCGGGGAGCTGCTTTTT.

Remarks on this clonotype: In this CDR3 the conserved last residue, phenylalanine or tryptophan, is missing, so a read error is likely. This CDR3 is CSVRLVQGELFS. The CDR3 bases are TGCAGCGTTCGACTAGTCCAGGGGGAGCTGTTTTCT. This sequence joins TRBV29-1 and TRBJ2-2; D may be TRBD2 (6 bases). Germline V gene data show CDR1 as SQVTM and CDR2 as ANQGSEA. V shed 5 bases and J shed 8 bases, with 12 bases lying between them. The CDR3 contains 12 residues.

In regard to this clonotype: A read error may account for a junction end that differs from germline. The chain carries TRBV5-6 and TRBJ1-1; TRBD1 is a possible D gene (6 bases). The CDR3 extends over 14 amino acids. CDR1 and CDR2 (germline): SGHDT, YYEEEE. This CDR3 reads CARSLGQINIEAFF. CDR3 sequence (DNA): TGTGCCAGGAGCTTAGGACAGATTAACATTGAAGCTTTCTTT.

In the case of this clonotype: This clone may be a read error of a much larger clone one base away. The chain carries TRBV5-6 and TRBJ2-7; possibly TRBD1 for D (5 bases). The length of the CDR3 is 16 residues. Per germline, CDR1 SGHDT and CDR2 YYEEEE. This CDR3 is CVSSPNLGLSSYEQYF. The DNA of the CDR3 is TGTGTCAGCAGCCCTAACTTGGGGCTCAGCTCCTACGAGCAGTACTTC.

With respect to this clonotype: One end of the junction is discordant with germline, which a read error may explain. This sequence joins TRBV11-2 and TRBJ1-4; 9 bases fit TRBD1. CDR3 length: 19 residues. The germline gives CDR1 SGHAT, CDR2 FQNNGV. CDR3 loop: CASNLAGGQGSSVGLELFF. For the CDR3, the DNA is TGTGCCAGCAACTTAGCGGGAGGACAGGGGTCCTCGGTGGGCTTAGAGTTGTTTTTT.

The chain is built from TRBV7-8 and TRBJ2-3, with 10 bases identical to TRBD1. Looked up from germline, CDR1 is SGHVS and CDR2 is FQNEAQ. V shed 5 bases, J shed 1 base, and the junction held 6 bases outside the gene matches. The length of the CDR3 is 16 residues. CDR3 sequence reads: CASSPTGTGGTDTQYF. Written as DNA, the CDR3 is TGTGCCAGCAGCCCGACCGGGACAGGGGGCACAGATACGCAGTATTTT. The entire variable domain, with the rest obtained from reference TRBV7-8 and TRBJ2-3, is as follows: GAGVSQSPRYKVAKRGQDVALRCDPISGHVSLFWYQQALGQGPEFLTYFQNEAQLDKSGLPSDRFFAERPEGSVSTLKIQRTQQEDSAVYLCASSPTGTGGTDTQYFGPGTRLTVL.

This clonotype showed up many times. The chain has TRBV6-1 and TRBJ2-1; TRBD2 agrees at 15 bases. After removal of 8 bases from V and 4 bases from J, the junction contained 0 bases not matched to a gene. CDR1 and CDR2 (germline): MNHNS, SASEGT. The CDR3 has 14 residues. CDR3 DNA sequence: TGTGCCAGCGGACTAGCGGGAGGGTACAATGAGCAGTTCTTC. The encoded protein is CASGLAGGYNEQFF.

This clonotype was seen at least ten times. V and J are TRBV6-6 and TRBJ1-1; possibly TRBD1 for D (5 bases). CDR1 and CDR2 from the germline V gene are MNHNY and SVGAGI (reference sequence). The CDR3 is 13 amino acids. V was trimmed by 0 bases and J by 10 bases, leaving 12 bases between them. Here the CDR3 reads CASSYSESQGAFF. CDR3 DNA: TGTGCCAGCAGTTACTCCGAGTCCCAGGGAGCTTTCTTT.

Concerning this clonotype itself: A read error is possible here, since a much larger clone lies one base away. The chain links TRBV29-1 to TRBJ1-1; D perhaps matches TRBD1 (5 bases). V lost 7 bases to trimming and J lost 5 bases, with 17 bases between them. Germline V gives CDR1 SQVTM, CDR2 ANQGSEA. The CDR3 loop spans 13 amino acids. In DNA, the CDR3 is TGCAGCGCTGGGGTGTGGGGCCGGACTGAAGCTTTCTTT. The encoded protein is CSAGVWGRTEAFF.

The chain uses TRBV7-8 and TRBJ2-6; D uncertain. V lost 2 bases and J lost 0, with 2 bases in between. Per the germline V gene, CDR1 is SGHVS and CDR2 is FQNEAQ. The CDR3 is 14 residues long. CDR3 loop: CASSLSSGANVLTF. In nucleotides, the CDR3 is TGTGCCAGCAGCTTATCCTCTGGGGCCAACGTCCTGACTTTC. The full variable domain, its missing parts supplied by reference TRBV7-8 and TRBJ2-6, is GAGVSQSPRYKVAKRGQDVALRCDPISGHVSLFWYQQALGQGPEFLTYFQNEAQLDKSGLPSDRFFAERPEGSVSTLKIQRTQQEDSAVYLCASSLSSGANVLTFGAGSRLTVL.

Written as DNA, the CDR3 is TGTGCCAGCAGTCCCCGGACAGAGATTGAAGCTTTCTTT. Translating gives CASSPRTEIEAFF. The J gene is TRBJ1-1, the V gene TRBV12-3 or TRBV12-4, with D perhaps matching TRBD1 (6 bases). This CDR3 contains 13 residues. Trimming shortened V by 5 bases and J by 7 bases, and 14 bases separated the two germline ends.

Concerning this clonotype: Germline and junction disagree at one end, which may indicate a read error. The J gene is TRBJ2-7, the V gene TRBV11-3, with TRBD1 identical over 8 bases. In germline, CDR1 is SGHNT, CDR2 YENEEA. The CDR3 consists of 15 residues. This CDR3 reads CTSSPGTGVNYEQYF. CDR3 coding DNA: TGTACCAGCAGCCCCGGGACAGGAGTCAACTACGAGCAGTACTTC. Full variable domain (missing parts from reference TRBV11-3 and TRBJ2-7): EAGVVQSPRYKIIEKKQPVAFWCNPISGHNTLYWYLQNLGQGPELLIRYENEEAVDDSQLPKDRFSAERLKGVDSTLKIQPAELGDSAVYLCTSSPGTGVNYEQYFGPGTRLTVT.

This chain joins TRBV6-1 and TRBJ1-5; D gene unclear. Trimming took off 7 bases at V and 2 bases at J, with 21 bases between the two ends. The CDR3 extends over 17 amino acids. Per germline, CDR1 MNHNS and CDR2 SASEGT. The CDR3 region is CASNPRAGERGNQPQHF. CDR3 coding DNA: TGTGCCAGCAATCCCCGTGCTGGGGAGAGGGGCAATCAGCCCCAGCATTTT.

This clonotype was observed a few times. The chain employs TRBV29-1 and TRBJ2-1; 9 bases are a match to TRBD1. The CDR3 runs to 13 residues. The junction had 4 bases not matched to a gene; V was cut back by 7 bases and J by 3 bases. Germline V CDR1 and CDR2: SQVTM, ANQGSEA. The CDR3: CSARDRDYNEQFF. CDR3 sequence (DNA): TGCAGCGCCAGGGACAGGGACTACAATGAGCAGTTCTTC.

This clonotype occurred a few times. CDR3 region: CASSFMYGRSGYEQYF. The CDR3 nucleotides are TGTGCCAGCAGTTTCATGTACGGGCGTTCGGGCTACGAGCAGTACTTC. The chain combines TRBV28 with TRBJ2-7; no firm D call. Trimming removed 3 bases at V and 3 bases at J, with 18 bases between. This CDR3 has 16 amino acids. CDR1 and CDR2 (germline): MDHEN, SYDVKM.

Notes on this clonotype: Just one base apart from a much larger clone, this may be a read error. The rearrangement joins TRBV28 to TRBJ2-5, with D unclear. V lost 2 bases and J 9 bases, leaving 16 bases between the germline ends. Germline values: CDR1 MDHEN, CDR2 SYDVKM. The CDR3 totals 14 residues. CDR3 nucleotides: TGTGCCAGCAGTTTAGATGCGACTCCTGAGGCCCAGTACTTC. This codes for CASSLDATPEAQYF. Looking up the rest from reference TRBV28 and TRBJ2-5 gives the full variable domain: DVKVTQSSRYLVKRTGEKVFLECVQDMDHENMFWYRQDPGLGLRLIYFSYDVKMKEKGDIPEGYSVSREKKERFSLILESASTNQTSMYLCASSLDATPEAQYFGPGTRLLVL.

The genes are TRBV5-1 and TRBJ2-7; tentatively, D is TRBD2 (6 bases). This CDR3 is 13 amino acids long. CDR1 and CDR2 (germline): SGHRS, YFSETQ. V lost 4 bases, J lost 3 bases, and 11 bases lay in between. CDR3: CASSMREGYEQYF. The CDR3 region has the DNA TGCGCCAGCAGCATGCGGGAAGGCTACGAGCAGTACTTC.